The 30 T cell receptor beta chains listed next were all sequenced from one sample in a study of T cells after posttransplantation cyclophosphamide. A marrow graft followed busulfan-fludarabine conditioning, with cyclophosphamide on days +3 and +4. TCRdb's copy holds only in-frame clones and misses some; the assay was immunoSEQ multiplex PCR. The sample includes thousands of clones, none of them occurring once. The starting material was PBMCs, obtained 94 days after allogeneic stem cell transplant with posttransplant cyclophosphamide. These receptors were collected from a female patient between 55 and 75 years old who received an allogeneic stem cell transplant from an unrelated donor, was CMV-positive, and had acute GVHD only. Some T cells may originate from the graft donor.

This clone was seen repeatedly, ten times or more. The CDR3 loop reads CASIFQGASPYEQYF. Written as DNA, the CDR3 is TGTGCCAGCATTTTTCAGGGGGCTTCCCCCTACGAGCAGTACTTC. The V gene is TRBV28, the J gene TRBJ2-7; 8 bases map to TRBD1. CDR1 and CDR2 (germline): MDHEN, SYDVKM. CDR3 length equals 15 residues. V was pared by 7 bases and J by 2 bases, with 10 bases of the junction left unmatched.

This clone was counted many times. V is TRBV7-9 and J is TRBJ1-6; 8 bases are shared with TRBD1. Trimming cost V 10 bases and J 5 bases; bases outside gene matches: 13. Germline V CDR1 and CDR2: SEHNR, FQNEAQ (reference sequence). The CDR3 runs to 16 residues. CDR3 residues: CAIPKTGAANNSPLHF. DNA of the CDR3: TGTGCCATCCCGAAGACAGGGGCAGCTAATAATTCACCCCTCCACTTT.

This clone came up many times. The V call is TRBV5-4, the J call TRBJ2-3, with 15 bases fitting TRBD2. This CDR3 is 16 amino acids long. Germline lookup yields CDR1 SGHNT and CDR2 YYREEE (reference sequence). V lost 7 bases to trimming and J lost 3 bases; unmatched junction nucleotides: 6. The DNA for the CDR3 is TGTGCCAGCTCCCGGACTAGCGGGGGGGTGACAGATACGCAGTATTTT. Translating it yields CASSRTSGGVTDTQYF.

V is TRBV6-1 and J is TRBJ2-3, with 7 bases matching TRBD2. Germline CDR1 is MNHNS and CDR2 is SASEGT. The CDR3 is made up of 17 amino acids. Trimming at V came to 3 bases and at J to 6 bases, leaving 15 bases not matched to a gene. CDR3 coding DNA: TGTGCCAGCAGTGACGCGGTGACGCGGGGGAGCTATGATACGCAGTATTTT. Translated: CASSDAVTRGSYDTQYF.

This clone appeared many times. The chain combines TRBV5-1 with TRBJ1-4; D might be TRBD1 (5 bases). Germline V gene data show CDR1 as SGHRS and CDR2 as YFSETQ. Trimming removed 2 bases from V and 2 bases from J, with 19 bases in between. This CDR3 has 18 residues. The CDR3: CASSLRSGMGGTNEKLFF. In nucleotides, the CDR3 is TGCGCCAGCAGCTTAAGAAGCGGGATGGGGGGGACTAATGAAAAACTGTTTTTT. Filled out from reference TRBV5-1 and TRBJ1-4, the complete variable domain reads KAGVTQTPRYLIKTRGQQVTLSCSPISGHRSVSWYQQTPGQGLQFLFEYFSETQRNKGNFPGRFSGRQFSNSRSEMNVSTLELGDSALYLCASSLRSGMGGTNEKLFFGSGTQLSVL.

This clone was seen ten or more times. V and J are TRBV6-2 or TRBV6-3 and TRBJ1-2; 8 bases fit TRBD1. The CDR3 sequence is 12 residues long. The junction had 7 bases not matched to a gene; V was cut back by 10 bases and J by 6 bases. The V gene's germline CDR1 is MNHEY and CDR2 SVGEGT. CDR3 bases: TGTGCCACCGCGGACAGGGTTAATGGCTACACCTTC. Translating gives CATADRVNGYTF.

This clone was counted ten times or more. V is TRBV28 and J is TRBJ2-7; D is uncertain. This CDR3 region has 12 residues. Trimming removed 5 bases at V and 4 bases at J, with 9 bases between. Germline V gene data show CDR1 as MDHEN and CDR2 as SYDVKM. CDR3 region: CASSTLRYEQYF. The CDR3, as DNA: TGTGCCAGCAGTACATTAAGGTACGAGCAGTACTTC.

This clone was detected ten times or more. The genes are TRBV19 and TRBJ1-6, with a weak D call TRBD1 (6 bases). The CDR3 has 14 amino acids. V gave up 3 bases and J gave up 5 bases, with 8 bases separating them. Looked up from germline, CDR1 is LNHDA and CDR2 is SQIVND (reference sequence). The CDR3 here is CASSIGGHNSPLHF. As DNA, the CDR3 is TGTGCCAGTAGTATCGGGGGGCATAATTCACCCCTCCACTTT.

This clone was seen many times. CDR3 protein: CASSTDRGRWGTGELFF. Written as DNA, the CDR3 is TGTGCCAGCAGCACTGACAGGGGGAGATGGGGGACCGGGGAGCTGTTTTTT. This chain joins TRBV11-3 and TRBJ2-2; TRBD1 matches 9 bases. J was trimmed by 5 bases and V by 5 bases; bases with no gene match: 12. Germline V CDR1 and CDR2: SGHNT, YENEEA. The CDR3 is made up of 17 amino acids.

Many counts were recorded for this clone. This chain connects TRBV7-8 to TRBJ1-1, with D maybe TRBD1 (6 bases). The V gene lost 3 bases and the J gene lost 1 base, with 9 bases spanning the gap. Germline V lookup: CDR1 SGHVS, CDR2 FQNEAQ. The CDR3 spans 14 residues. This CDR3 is CASSFRGWNTEAFF. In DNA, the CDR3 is TGTGCCAGCAGCTTCAGGGGCTGGAACACTGAAGCTTTCTTT.

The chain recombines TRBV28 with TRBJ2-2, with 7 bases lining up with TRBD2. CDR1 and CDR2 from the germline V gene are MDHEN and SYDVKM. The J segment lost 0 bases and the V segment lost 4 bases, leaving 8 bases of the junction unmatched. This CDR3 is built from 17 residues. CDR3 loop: CASSWAGVSANTGELFF. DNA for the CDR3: TGTGCCAGCAGTTGGGCGGGAGTATCTGCGAACACCGGGGAGCTGTTTTTT.

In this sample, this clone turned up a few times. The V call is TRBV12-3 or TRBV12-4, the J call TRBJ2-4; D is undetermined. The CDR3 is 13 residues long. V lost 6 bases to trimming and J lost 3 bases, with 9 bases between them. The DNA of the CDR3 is TGTGCCAGCAGCCCAGGATTCAAAAACATTCAGTACTTC. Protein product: CASSPGFKNIQYF.

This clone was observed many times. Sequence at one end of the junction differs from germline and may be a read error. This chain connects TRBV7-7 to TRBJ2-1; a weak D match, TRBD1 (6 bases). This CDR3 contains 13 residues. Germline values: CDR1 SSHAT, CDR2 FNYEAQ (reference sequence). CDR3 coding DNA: TGTGCTAGCAGCTCCGGGACATTCGATGAGCAGTTCTTC. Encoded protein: CASSSGTFDEQFF.

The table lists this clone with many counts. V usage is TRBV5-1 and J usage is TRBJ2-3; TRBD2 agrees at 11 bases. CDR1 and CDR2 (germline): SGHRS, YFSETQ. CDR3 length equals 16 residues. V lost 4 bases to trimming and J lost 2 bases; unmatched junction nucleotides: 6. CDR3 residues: CASSPRTSGSTDTQYF. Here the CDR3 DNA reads TGCGCCAGCAGCCCCAGGACTAGCGGGTCCACAGATACGCAGTATTTT.

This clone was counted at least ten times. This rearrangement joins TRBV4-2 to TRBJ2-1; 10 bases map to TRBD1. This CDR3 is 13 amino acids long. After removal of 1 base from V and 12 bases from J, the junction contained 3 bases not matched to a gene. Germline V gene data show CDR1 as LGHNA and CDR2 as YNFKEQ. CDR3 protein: CASSQARDRGQFF. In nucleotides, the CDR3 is TGTGCCAGCAGCCAAGCCCGGGACAGGGGGCAGTTCTTC.

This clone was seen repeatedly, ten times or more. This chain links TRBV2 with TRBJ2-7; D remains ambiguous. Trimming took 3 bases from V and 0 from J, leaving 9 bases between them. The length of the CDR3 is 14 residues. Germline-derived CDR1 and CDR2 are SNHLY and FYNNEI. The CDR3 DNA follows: TGTGCCAGCAGTGACTCGGTCTTCTCCTACGAGCAGTACTTC. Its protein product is CASSDSVFSYEQYF.

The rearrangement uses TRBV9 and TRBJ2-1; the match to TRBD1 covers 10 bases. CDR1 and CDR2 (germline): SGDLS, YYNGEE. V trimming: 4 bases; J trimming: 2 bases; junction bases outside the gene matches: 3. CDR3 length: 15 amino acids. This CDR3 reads CASSPGQGAYNEQFF. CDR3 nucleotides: TGTGCCAGCAGCCCCGGACAGGGGGCCTACAATGAGCAGTTCTTC.

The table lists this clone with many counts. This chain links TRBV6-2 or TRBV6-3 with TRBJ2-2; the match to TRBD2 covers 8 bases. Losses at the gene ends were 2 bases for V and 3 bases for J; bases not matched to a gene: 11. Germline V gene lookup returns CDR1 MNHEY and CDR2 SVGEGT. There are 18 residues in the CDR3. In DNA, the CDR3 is TGTGCCAGCAGTTACCCGCAATTTGGGACTAGGGACACCGGGGAGCTGTTTTTT. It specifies CASSYPQFGTRDTGELFF.

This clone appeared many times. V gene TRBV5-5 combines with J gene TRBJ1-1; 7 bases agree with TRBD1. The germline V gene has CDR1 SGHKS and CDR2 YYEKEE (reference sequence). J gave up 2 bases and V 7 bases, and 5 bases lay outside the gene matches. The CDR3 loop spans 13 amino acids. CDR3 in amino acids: CASLGQANTEAFF. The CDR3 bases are TGTGCCAGCCTTGGACAGGCTAACACTGAAGCTTTCTTT.

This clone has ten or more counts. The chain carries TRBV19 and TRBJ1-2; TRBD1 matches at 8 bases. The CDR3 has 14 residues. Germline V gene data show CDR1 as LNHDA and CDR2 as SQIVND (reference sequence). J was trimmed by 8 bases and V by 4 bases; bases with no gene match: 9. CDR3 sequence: CASSTQQGVQGYTF. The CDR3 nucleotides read TGTGCCAGTAGTACCCAACAGGGGGTACAAGGCTACACCTTC.

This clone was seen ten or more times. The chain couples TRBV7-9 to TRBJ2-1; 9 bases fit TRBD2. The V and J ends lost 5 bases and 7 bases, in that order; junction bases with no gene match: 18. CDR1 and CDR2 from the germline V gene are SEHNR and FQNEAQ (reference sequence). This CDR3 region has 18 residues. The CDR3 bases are TGTGCCAGCAGCCCATTAGCGGGAGTAGTTAGGGGATTGAATGAGCAGTTCTTC. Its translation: CASSPLAGVVRGLNEQFF.

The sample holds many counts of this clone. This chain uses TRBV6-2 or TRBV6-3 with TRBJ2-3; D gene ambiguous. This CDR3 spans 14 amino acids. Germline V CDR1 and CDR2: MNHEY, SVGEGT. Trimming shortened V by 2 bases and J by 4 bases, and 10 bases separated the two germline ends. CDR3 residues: CASSYSARPDTQYF. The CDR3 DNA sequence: TGTGCCAGCAGTTACAGCGCTCGCCCAGATACGCAGTATTTT.

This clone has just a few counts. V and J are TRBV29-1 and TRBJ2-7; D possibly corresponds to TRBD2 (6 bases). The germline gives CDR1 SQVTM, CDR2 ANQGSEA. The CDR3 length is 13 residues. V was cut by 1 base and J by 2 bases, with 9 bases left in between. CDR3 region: CSVEGTGAYEQYF. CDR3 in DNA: TGCAGCGTTGAAGGGACGGGGGCCTACGAGCAGTACTTC.

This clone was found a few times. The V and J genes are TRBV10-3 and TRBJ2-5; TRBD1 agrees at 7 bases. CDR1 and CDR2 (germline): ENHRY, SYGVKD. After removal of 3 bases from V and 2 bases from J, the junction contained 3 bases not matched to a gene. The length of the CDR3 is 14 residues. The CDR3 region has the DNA TGTGCCATCAGTGACGGACAGGAGCAAGAGACCCAGTACTTC. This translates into CAISDGQEQETQYF.

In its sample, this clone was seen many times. The CDR3 DNA follows: TGTGCCAGCAGTGAGCGCGGGAGCACAGATACGCAGTATTTT. Its translation: CASSERGSTDTQYF. The rearrangement uses TRBV25-1 and TRBJ2-3; D may be TRBD2 (5 bases). CDR1 is MGHDK, CDR2 SYGVNS, per germline. V lost 3 bases and J lost 0, with 7 bases in between. The CDR3 covers 14 residues.

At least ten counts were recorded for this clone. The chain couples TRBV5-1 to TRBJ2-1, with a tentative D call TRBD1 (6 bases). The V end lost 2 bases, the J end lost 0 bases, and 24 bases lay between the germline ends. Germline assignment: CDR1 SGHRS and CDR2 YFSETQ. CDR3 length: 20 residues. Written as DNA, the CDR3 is TGCGCCAGCAGCTTCCCACAGCCGGGACACCTTTACAGCTCCTACAATGAGCAGTTCTTC. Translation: CASSFPQPGHLYSSYNEQFF.

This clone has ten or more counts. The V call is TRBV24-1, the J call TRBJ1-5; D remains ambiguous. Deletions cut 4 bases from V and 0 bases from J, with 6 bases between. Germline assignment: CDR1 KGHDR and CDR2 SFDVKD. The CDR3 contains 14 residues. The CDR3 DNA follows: TGTGCCACCAGTGAGGCATATAGCAATCAGCCCCAGCATTTT. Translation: CATSEAYSNQPQHF.

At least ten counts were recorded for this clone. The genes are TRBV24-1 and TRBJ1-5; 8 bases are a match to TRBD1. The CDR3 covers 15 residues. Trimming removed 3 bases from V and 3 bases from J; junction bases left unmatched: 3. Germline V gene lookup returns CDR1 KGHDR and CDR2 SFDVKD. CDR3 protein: CATSDRQGNNQPQHF. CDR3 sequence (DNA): TGTGCCACCAGTGATCGACAGGGGAACAATCAGCCCCAGCATTTT.

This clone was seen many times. Here the CDR3 DNA reads TGTGCCAGCAGCGTGGACAGGGGGCCGTACGAGCAGTACTTC. Translated, it gives CASSVDRGPYEQYF. The chain employs TRBV7-2 and TRBJ2-7; 11 positions match TRBD1. CDR1 SGHTA and CDR2 FQGNSA come from the germline V gene. The CDR3 sequence is 14 residues long. V shed 5 bases, J shed 4 bases, and the junction held 4 bases outside the gene matches.

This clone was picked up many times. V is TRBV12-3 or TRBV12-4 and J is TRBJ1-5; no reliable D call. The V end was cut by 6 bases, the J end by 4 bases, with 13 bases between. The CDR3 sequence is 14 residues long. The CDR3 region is CASSDRVRNQPQHF. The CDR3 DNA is TGTGCCAGCAGCGATCGGGTGAGAAATCAGCCCCAGCATTTT.